The T cell receptor beta chain under discussion was sequenced for a study of blood T cell repertoires in COVID-19. In its sample, this clone was seen a few times. Per the original methods: It was from reference gene primer amplification that nucleated cell counts were estimated. This table comes from immunoSEQ multiplex PCR, and its TCRdb copy is limited to in-frame clones, with some not included. V, J and clone size are those of that table, while D and trimming were read from the DNA. The sample lists about 95,000 clones; 80% to 90% were seen once. V gave up 1 base and J gave up 6 bases; unmatched junction bases: 5. Germline V gives CDR1 MNHNY, CDR2 SVGAGI (reference sequence). This CDR3 has 15 residues.

The chain joins TRBV6-6 to TRBJ2-7; TRBD1 matches at 11 bases. The sample taken for sequencing was peripheral blood. The receptor comes from a man aged 50 or older with COVID-19, enrolled during active disease. In nucleotides, the CDR3 is TGTGCCAGCAGTTACTACCGGGACAGGGGGAGCGAGCAGTACTTC. It encodes CASSYYRDRGSEQYF.